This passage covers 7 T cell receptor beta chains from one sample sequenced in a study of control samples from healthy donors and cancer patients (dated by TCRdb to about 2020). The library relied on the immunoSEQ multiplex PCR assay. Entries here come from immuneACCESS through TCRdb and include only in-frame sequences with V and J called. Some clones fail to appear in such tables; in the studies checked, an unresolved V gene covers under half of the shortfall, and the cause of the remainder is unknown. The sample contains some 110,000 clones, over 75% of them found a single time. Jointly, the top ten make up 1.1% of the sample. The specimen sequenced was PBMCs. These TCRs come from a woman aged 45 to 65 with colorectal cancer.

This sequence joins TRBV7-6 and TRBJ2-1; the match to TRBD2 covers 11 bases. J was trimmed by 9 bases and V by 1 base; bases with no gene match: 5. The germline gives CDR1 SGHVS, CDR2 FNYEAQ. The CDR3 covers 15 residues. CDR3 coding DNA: TGTGCCAGCAGCTTAGTAGCGGGAGGGCCGTCTGAGCAGTTCTTC. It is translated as CASSLVAGGPSEQFF. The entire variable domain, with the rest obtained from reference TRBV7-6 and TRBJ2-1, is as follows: GAGVSQSPRYKVTKRGQDVALRCDPISGHVSLYWYRQALGQGPEFLTYFNYEAQQDKSGLPNDRFSAERPEGSISTLTIQRTEQRDSAMYRCASSLVAGGPSEQFFGPGTRLTVL.

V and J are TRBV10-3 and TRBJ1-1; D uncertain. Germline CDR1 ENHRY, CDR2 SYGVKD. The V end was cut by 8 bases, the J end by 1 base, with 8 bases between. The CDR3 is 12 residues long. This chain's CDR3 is CAIAGWNTEAFF. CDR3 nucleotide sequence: TGTGCCATCGCCGGCTGGAACACTGAAGCTTTCTTT.

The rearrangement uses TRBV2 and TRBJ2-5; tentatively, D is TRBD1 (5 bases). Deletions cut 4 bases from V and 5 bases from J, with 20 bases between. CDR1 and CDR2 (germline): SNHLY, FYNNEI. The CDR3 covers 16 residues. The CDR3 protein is CASSALRTNLRETQYF. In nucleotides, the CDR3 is TGTGCCAGCAGTGCCCTTCGGACAAATCTACGGGAGACCCAGTACTTC.

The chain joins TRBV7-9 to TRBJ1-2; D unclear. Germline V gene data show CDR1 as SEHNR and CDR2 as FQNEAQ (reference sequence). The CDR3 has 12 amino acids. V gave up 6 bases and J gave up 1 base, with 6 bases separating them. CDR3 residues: CASRRDNYGYTF. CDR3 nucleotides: TGTGCCAGCAGACGGGATAACTATGGCTACACCTTC. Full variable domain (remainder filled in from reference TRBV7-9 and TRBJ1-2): DTGVSQNPRHKITKRGQNVTFRCDPISEHNRLYWYRQTLGQGPEFLTYFQNEAQLEKSRLLSDRFSAERPKGSFSTLEIQRTEQGDSAMYLCASRRDNYGYTFGSGTRLTVV.

The CDR3 DNA follows: TGTGCCTGCAACAGGAAAACTAACTATGGCTACACCTTC. This encodes CACNRKTNYGYTF. The gene calls are TRBV30 and TRBJ1-2, with D perhaps matching TRBD1 (5 bases). Trimming removed 6 bases at V and 0 bases at J, with 11 bases between. This CDR3 is built from 13 residues. Germline CDR1 is GTSNPN and CDR2 is SVGIG (reference sequence).

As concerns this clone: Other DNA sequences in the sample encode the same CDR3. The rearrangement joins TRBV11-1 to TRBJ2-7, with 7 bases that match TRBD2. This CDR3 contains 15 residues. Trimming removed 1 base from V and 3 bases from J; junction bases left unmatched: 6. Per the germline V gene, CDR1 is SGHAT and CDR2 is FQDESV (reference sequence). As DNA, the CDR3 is TGTGCCAGCAGCTTAGAAGGATTAGCGGGCTACGAGCAGTACTTC. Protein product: CASSLEGLAGYEQYF.

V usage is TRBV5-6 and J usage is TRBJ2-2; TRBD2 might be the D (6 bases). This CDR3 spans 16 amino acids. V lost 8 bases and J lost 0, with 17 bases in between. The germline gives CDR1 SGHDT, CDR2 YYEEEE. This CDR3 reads CASGAGIIANTGELFF. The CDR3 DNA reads TGTGCCAGTGGGGCGGGGATTATCGCGAACACCGGGGAGCTGTTTTTT.